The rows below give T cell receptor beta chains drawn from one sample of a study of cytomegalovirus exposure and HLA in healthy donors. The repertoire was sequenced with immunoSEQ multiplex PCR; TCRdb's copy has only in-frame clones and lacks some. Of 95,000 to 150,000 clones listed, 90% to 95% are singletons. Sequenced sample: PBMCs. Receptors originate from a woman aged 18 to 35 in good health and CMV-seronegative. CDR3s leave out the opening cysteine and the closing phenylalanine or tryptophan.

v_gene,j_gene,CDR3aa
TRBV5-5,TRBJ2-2,ASSLAPGQANTGELF
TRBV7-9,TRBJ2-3,ASSLEGSRASTDTQY
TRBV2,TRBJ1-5,ASSLTGQPQH
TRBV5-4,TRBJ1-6,ASSLGTVYNSPLH
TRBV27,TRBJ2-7,ASRLRDKSYEQY
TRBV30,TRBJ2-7,AWSTRTSGRVYEQY
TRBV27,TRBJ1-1,ASSFGQFTEAF
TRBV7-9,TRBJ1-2,ASSYLPDLTYDWGYT
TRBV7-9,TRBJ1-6,ASQGTSPLH
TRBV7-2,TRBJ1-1,ASSYRGNTEAF
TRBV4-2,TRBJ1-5,ASIPGQNSNQPQH
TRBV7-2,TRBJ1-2,ASSVLTLSRGYT